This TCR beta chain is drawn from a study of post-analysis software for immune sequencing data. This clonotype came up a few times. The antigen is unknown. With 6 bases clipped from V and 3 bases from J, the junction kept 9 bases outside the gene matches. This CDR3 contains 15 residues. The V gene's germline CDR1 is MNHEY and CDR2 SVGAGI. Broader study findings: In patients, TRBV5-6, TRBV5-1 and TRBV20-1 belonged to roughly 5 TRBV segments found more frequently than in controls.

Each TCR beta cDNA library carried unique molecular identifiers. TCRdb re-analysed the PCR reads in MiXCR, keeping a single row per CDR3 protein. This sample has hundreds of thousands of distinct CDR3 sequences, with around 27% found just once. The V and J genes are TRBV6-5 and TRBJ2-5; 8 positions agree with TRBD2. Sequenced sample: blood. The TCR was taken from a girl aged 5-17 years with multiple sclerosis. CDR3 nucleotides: TGTGCCAGCAGCCCCTACGTACTAGCGGAAGAGACCCAGTACTTC. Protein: CASSPYVLAEETQYF.